This TCR beta chain was documented in a study of blood T cell repertoires in COVID-19. Across the study: From T cells, B-cell-depleted T cells, or PBMCs came the material, which was cDNA or gDNA.

Germline-derived CDR1 and CDR2 are SGHNT and YENEEA. After removal of 5 bases from V and 7 bases from J, the junction contained 9 bases not matched to a gene. This CDR3 contains 15 residues. Libraries were prepared by immunoSEQ multiplex PCR; TCRdb keeps only in-frame clonotypes and omits some of them. Of 250,000 to 300,000 clones detected, 80% to 90% appear once; the ten largest clones hold around 10%. This clonotype was sampled from a woman in her seventies with acute or convalescent COVID-19. Sequencing used peripheral blood. The V and J genes are TRBV11-3 and TRBJ2-1, with 9 positions matching TRBD2. The CDR3 sequence: CASSATLAGPNEQFF. In nucleotides, the CDR3 is TGTGCCAGCAGCGCGACCCTAGCGGGACCAAATGAGCAGTTCTTC. Based on the CDR3 plus reference TRBV11-3 and TRBJ2-1, the full variable domain is EAGVVQSPRYKIIEKKQPVAFWCNPISGHNTLYWYLQNLGQGPELLIRYENEEAVDDSQLPKDRFSAERLKGVDSTLKIQPAELGDSAVYLCASSATLAGPNEQFFGPGTRLTVL.